This TCR beta chain came from a study of T cells after yellow fever vaccination. This CDR3 has 17 amino acids. V trimming: 1 base; J trimming: 8 bases; junction bases outside the gene matches: 7. Germline CDR1 MGHRA, CDR2 YSYEKL. TCRdb redid the calling of the 5' RACE reads with MiXCR, one entry per CDR3 protein. The table lists 320,000 or so distinct CDR3 sequences, less than 9.5% of them singletons, with approximately 18% in the top ten. This TCR was recovered from a man between 18 and 35 years old who received the YFV17D yellow fever vaccine. The chain links TRBV4-1 to TRBJ2-2; 13 nucleotides align to TRBD2. The material sequenced was PBMCs, taken about 49 days after the first yellow fever vaccination. CDR3 nucleotides: TGCGCCAGCAGCCAAGGACTAGCGGGGGGCCGGGAGGGGGAGCTGTTTTTT. Translation gives CASSQGLAGGREGELFF.